These 32 T cell receptor beta chains were all obtained from the same sample, sequenced in a study of blood T cells in healthy people across ages. It was with a sample-barcoded 5' primer and a J-beta primer mix that a second PCR of roughly 7 to 12 cycles was run. In TCRdb, the 5' RACE reads were re-called with MiXCR into one record per CDR3 protein. The table includes over a million distinct CDR3 sequences, roughly 45% detected once. The sequenced sample was blood. The receptors originated from a woman aged 55-69 years in good health.

J is TRBJ1-6 and V is TRBV6-1, with D perhaps TRBD1 (6 bases). The CDR3 runs to 15 residues. The V gene's germline CDR1 is MNHNS and CDR2 SASEGT. V lost 6 bases to trimming and J lost 4 bases, with 13 bases between them. This CDR3 reads CASSPLTGYNSPLHF. CDR3 in DNA: TGTGCCAGCAGCCCACTTACAGGGTATAATTCACCCCTCCACTTT.

The V and J genes are TRBV2 and TRBJ2-1; possibly TRBD1 or TRBD2 for D (7 bases each). Germline CDR1 SNHLY, CDR2 FYNNEI. The CDR3 is made up of 16 amino acids. V was pared by 3 bases and J by 4 bases, with 16 bases between. CDR3 sequence reads: CASSEPGGLRYNEQFF. The CDR3, as DNA: TGTGCCAGCAGTGAGCCAGGGGGACTAAGATACAATGAGCAGTTCTTC.

V and J are TRBV5-5 and TRBJ2-3, with D possibly TRBD2 on 6 matching bases. CDR1 is SGHKS, CDR2 YYEKEE, per germline (reference sequence). Trimming took off 1 base at V and 5 bases at J, with 11 bases between the two ends. The CDR3 is 14 amino acids. CDR3 sequence reads: CASSLLRGGDTQYF. The CDR3 DNA reads as TGTGCCAGCAGCTTGCTAAGGGGAGGAGATACGCAGTATTTT. Variable domain in full (rest from reference TRBV5-5 and TRBJ2-3): DAGVTQSPTHLIKTRGQQVTLRCSPISGHKSVSWYQQVLGQGPQFIFQYYEKEERGRGNFPDRFSARQFPNYSSELNVNALLLGDSALYLCASSLLRGGDTQYFGPGTRLTVL.

This clonotype was picked up a small number of times. The chain joins TRBV6-5 to TRBJ2-7; no reliable D call. The CDR3 has 14 amino acids. The germline V gene encodes CDR1 MNHEY and CDR2 SVGAGI. V was pared by 2 bases and J by 7 bases, with 15 bases between. The CDR3 spells CASSYGTTRREQYF. CDR3 sequence (DNA): TGTGCCAGCAGTTACGGCACCACAAGGCGGGAGCAGTACTTC.

This clonotype turned up a few times. The genes are TRBV5-1 and TRBJ2-5, with 11 bases identical to TRBD2. Germline values: CDR1 SGHRS, CDR2 YFSETQ. The CDR3 consists of 15 residues. J gave up 4 bases and V 4 bases, and 6 bases lay outside the gene matches. The CDR3 region is CASSQYLAGGETQYF. In DNA, the CDR3 is TGCGCCAGCAGCCAGTACCTAGCGGGGGGAGAGACCCAGTACTTC.

The chain carries TRBV25-1 and TRBJ1-2; possibly TRBD1 for D (5 bases). The CDR3 contains 14 residues. Germline CDR1 reads MGHDK; CDR2 reads SYGVNS. V dropped 3 bases and J dropped 4 bases, with 12 bases sitting between them. The CDR3 DNA reads TGTGCCAGCAGTGACCGACAGACAAGCTATGGCTACACCTTC. Translated: CASSDRQTSYGYTF.

This clonotype showed up just a few times. This may come from a read error, since a much larger clone is one base off. V gene TRBV27 combines with J gene TRBJ2-5; D is possibly TRBD2 (5 bases). The CDR3 is 15 residues long. Germline loops: CDR1 MNHEY, CDR2 SMNVEV (reference sequence). The V and J ends lost 6 bases and 5 bases respectively, with 19 bases between them. The CDR3 nucleotides read TGTGCCAGCAGCTGTGATGGCAGGCGAGGGGAGACCCAGTACTTC. Encoded protein: CASSCDGRRGETQYF.

Of note for this clonotype: A much larger clone lies a single base off, so this may be a read error. The V and J genes are TRBV27 and TRBJ2-6; D tentatively fits TRBD1 or TRBD2 (6 bases each). This CDR3 contains 15 residues. The germline V gene encodes CDR1 MNHEY and CDR2 SMNVEV (reference sequence). DNA for the CDR3: TGTGCCAGCAGTTTATGGGGTTCGGGGGCCAGCGTCCTGACTTTC. This codes for CASSLWGSGASVLTF.

The chain is built from TRBV5-1 and TRBJ2-5; 14 bases agree with TRBD2. The V gene's germline CDR1 is SGHRS and CDR2 YFSETQ. The CDR3 consists of 17 residues. The V gene end was trimmed by 4 bases and the J gene end by 2 bases; junction bases not matched to a gene: 7. The CDR3 DNA reads TGCGCCAGCAGCCCGGGACTAGCGGGAGTAGGGCAAGAGACCCAGTACTTC. The encoded protein is CASSPGLAGVGQETQYF. The full variable domain, completed using reference TRBV5-1 and TRBJ2-5, is KAGVTQTPRYLIKTRGQQVTLSCSPISGHRSVSWYQQTPGQGLQFLFEYFSETQRNKGNFPGRFSGRQFSNSRSEMNVSTLELGDSALYLCASSPGLAGVGQETQYFGPGTRLLVL.

This clonotype was observed a few times. This sequence joins TRBV7-9 and TRBJ1-2; weak D call: TRBD1 (6 bases). The V gene's germline CDR1 is SEHNR and CDR2 FQNEAQ (reference sequence). Trimming left V 3 bases short and J 5 bases short, with 16 bases between. The CDR3 has 15 residues. The CDR3 protein is CASSLGALDGYGYTF. The CDR3 region has the DNA TGTGCCAGCAGCTTGGGGGCCCTCGACGGGTATGGCTACACCTTC.

The CDR3 spells CASSYDQWRGELFF. The CDR3 DNA sequence: TGTGCCAGCAGTTACGATCAGTGGCGCGGGGAGCTGTTTTTT. The chain joins TRBV6-5 to TRBJ2-2; D uncertain. CDR1 and CDR2 from the germline V gene are MNHEY and SVGAGI. The CDR3 consists of 14 residues. Trimming took off 2 bases at V and 7 bases at J, with 11 bases between the two ends.

The chain couples TRBV28 to TRBJ2-5; 7 nucleotides match TRBD2. The CDR3 is made up of 16 amino acids. Germline CDR1 reads MDHEN; CDR2 reads SYDVKM. V dropped 5 bases and J dropped 2; count of bases not matched to a gene: 11. The CDR3 DNA sequence: TGTGCCAGCAGTGGTTCAGGGACGGGAGGACAAGAGACCCAGTACTTC. Translation gives CASSGSGTGGQETQYF.

This clonotype was picked up a small number of times. The chain couples TRBV27 to TRBJ2-3, with D tentatively TRBD1 (6 bases). The CDR3 has 15 amino acids. CDR1 and CDR2 from the germline V gene are MNHEY and SMNVEV (reference sequence). Trimming cost V 2 bases and J 1 base, with 10 bases left between them. The CDR3 loop is CASSLVQGGTDTQYF. CDR3 nucleotide sequence: TGTGCCAGCAGTTTAGTACAGGGTGGCACAGATACGCAGTATTTT.

The J gene is TRBJ2-7, the V gene TRBV29-1; TRBD2 matches at 9 bases. The CDR3 consists of 12 residues. Germline CDR1 reads SQVTM; CDR2 reads ANQGSEA. With 7 bases clipped from V and 2 bases from J, the junction kept 3 bases outside the gene matches. CDR3 coding DNA: TGCAGCGGCGGGGGGGCTGCCTACGAGCAGTACTTC. It yields the protein CSGGGAAYEQYF.

In this sample, this clonotype turned up a few times. The chain joins TRBV20-1 to TRBJ2-7, with TRBD2 matching 10 bases. The V segment lost 6 bases and the J segment 4 bases; nucleotides outside the gene matches: 12. Germline V lookup: CDR1 DFQATT, CDR2 SNEGSKA (reference sequence). CDR3 size: 15 residues. The DNA for the CDR3 is TGCAGTGCCAACCCTAGGGCTAGCGGGAGTTACGAGCAGTACTTC. Translated: CSANPRASGSYEQYF.

The chain carries TRBV20-1 and TRBJ1-1; D perhaps matches TRBD1 (5 bases). Germline-derived CDR1 and CDR2 are DFQATT and SNEGSKA (reference sequence). The CDR3 extends over 14 amino acids. The V end was cut by 8 bases, the J end by 2 bases, with 18 bases between. The CDR3 sequence is CSSGLMGFNTEAFF. The DNA for the CDR3 is TGCAGTTCGGGGCTTATGGGGTTCAACACTGAAGCTTTCTTT.

This clonotype occurred a few times. The J gene is TRBJ1-1, the V gene TRBV27; maybe TRBD1 (5 bases). Trimming cost V 2 bases and J 4 bases, with 11 bases left between them. Germline V CDR1 and CDR2: MNHEY, SMNVEV (reference sequence). The CDR3 runs to 14 residues. The CDR3: CASSLTGGTTEAFF. CDR3 DNA sequence: TGTGCCAGCAGTTTAACCGGAGGGACCACTGAAGCTTTCTTT.

The V call is TRBV5-1, the J call TRBJ2-4; D unclear. Germline V gene lookup returns CDR1 SGHRS and CDR2 YFSETQ. The CDR3 has 11 amino acids. V was clipped by 2 bases and J by 15 bases, with 12 bases between them. CDR3 region: CASSFGGFSYF. The DNA of the CDR3 is TGCGCCAGCAGCTTCGGCGGATTTTCGTACTTC.

A few counts support this clonotype. The chain combines TRBV20-1 with TRBJ2-7, with 8 bases matching TRBD1. This CDR3 has 15 amino acids. The germline V gene has CDR1 DFQATT and CDR2 SNEGSKA (reference sequence). The V segment lost 6 bases and the J segment 7 bases; nucleotides outside the gene matches: 17. CDR3 DNA: TGCAGTGCGATTGTCGGGACAGGATCGTACGCGGAGCAGTACTTC. Translating gives CSAIVGTGSYAEQYF.

The V and J genes are TRBV28 and TRBJ2-1; no reliable D call. Looked up from germline, CDR1 is MDHEN and CDR2 is SYDVKM. The CDR3 totals 14 residues. The V end was cut by 8 bases, the J end by 10 bases, with 21 bases between. CDR3 DNA sequence: TGTGCCAGCGCCAGAGCCCCAAAAACCTACGAGCAGTTCTTC. This encodes CASARAPKTYEQFF.

This clonotype showed up just once. The CDR3 sequence is CATSLGDYQTRQYF. CDR3 in DNA: TGTGCCACCAGCTTGGGGGACTACCAAACCCGTCAGTATTTT. The chain combines TRBV15 with TRBJ2-3; 7 nucleotides match TRBD2. This CDR3 is built from 14 residues. Germline CDR1 and CDR2: LNHNV and YYDKDF (reference sequence). V shed 5 bases and J 12 bases; nucleotides not matched to a gene: 14.

The chain's CDR3 is CASSYHPSGEQFF. CDR3 DNA: TGTGCCAGCAGTTACCACCCTTCTGGTGAGCAGTTCTTC. The chain has TRBV6-5 and TRBJ2-1; no definite D call. With 2 bases removed from V and 9 bases from J, the gap between germline ends came to 11 bases. Germline assignment: CDR1 MNHEY and CDR2 SVGAGI. The CDR3 loop spans 13 amino acids.

Concerning this clonotype itself: At one of its ends the junction is not consistent with the germline gene, which may arise from a read error. The rearrangement uses TRBV27 and TRBJ2-7; no firm D call. The CDR3 runs 13 residues. CDR1 and CDR2 from the germline V gene are MNHEY and SMNVEV (reference sequence). CDR3 DNA sequence: TGTGCCAGCAGTTCGGCTGTTTCCTACGAGCAGCACTTC. Its protein is CASSSAVSYEQHF.

V is TRBV15 and J is TRBJ2-6, with TRBD2 as a possible D gene (5 bases). The CDR3 sequence is 19 residues long. V was pared by 0 bases and J by 0 bases, with 15 bases between. Germline loops: CDR1 LNHNV, CDR2 YYDKDF (reference sequence). The CDR3 DNA sequence: TGTGCCACCAGCAGAGACCGCGGCCTAGGAGGCTCTGGGGCCAACGTCCTGACTTTC. Translating gives CATSRDRGLGGSGANVLTF.

With regard to this clonotype: A much bigger clone sits one base away, suggesting this may be a read error. J is TRBJ2-5 and V is TRBV15; D is undetermined. Trimming left V 0 bases short and J 4 bases short, with 6 bases between. There are 13 residues in the CDR3. Germline V gene sequence: CDR1 LNHNV, CDR2 YYDKDF (reference sequence). The CDR3, as DNA: TGTGCCACCAGCAGAGATAGAAGAGAGACCCAGTACTTC. Protein sequence: CATSRDRRETQYF.

About this clonotype itself: With a much larger clone just one base away, this may be a read error. The CDR3 nucleotides read TGTGCCAGCAGCGGAGGACGCCCCGGCACAGATACGCAGTATTTT. Its protein is CASSGGRPGTDTQYF. The rearrangement joins TRBV9 to TRBJ2-3, with D unclear. Germline values: CDR1 SGDLS, CDR2 YYNGEE. The length of the CDR3 is 15 residues. Deletions cut 3 bases from V and 1 base from J, with 12 bases between.

The J gene is TRBJ2-1, the V gene TRBV6-1; D might be TRBD1 or TRBD2, each matching 5 bases. Germline lookup yields CDR1 MNHNS and CDR2 SASEGT. The CDR3 covers 17 residues. Deletions cut 6 bases from V and 4 bases from J, with 22 bases between. The CDR3 region is CASSCTDGAEHYNEQFF. In DNA form, the CDR3 reads TGTGCCAGCAGCTGTACCGACGGGGCAGAACATTACAATGAGCAGTTCTTC.

This clonotype turned up a few times. The CDR3 here is CSARGSPTTELFF. DNA of the CDR3: TGCAGTGCTAGAGGATCCCCCACGACGGAGCTGTTTTTT. This rearrangement joins TRBV20-1 to TRBJ2-2, with D hard to call. The germline CDR1 and CDR2 sequences are DFQATT and SNEGSKA (reference sequence). Trimming took off 1 base at V and 10 bases at J, with 13 bases between the two ends. CDR3 length: 13 amino acids.

This chain connects TRBV28 to TRBJ2-1, with D unclear. CDR1 MDHEN and CDR2 SYDVKM come from the germline V gene. Trimming removed 7 bases from V and 3 bases from J, with 7 bases in between. The CDR3 consists of 12 residues. The CDR3 DNA is TGTGCCAGCAAGGACCTCTACAATGAGCAGTTCTTC. Translating it yields CASKDLYNEQFF.

The rearrangement uses TRBV20-1 and TRBJ2-1, with 7 bases fitting TRBD2. V lost 0 bases, J lost 5 bases, and 7 bases stayed unmatched. The CDR3 is 15 residues long. From germline, CDR1 is DFQATT and CDR2 SNEGSKA (reference sequence). The CDR3 sequence is CSARDWSGNHNEQFF. The CDR3 DNA reads TGCAGTGCTAGAGATTGGAGCGGGAACCACAATGAGCAGTTCTTC.

V and J are TRBV12-3 or TRBV12-4 and TRBJ2-1; D perhaps matches TRBD2 (7 bases). Trimming left V 6 bases short and J 3 bases short, with 15 bases between. CDR3 length equals 15 residues. The CDR3 bases are TGTGCCAGCAGAACGGGCGGGGGCTACTACAATGAGCAGTTCTTC. It is translated as CASRTGGGYYNEQFF.

The chain links TRBV11-2 to TRBJ2-5, with D possibly called TRBD1 or TRBD2 (5 bases each). The J call is doubtful: the DNA matches TRBJ2-7 better. Germline V gene lookup returns CDR1 SGHAT and CDR2 FQNNGV. This CDR3 contains 15 residues. CDR3 DNA sequence: TGTGCCAGCACCTACCTCCGGGACGGAACCTACGAGCAGTACTTC. Its protein is CASTYLRDGTYEQYF.